This TCR beta chain was found in a study of graft-versus-host responses after intestinal transplantation. Study-wide points: GvH clones were found in recipient marrow; some appeared first in ileum or blood.

Lamina propria and intraepithelial lymphocytes were released by processing graft tissue. Of note for this clone: What it binds is unknown.

The V gene end was trimmed by 0 bases and the J gene end by 4 bases; junction bases not matched to a gene: 5. This CDR3 comprises 16 residues. In germline, CDR1 is KGHSH, CDR2 LQKENI. Produced via immunoSEQ multiplex PCR; TCRdb's table is partial and in-frame only. The sample comprises roughly 36,000 clones, about 85% of which are singletons, and more than 15% rests with the top ten. The TCR originated in a human patient who received an intestinal transplant, so some T cells may come from the graft donor. The rearrangement links TRBV18 to TRBJ2-7; 11 positions agree with TRBD2. Sequences were derived from ileum tissue, sampled approximately 200 days after intestinal transplant. CDR3 in amino acids: CASSPPSGGAWYEQYF. The CDR3 bases are TGTGCCAGCTCACCACCTAGCGGGGGGGCCTGGTACGAGCAGTACTTC.